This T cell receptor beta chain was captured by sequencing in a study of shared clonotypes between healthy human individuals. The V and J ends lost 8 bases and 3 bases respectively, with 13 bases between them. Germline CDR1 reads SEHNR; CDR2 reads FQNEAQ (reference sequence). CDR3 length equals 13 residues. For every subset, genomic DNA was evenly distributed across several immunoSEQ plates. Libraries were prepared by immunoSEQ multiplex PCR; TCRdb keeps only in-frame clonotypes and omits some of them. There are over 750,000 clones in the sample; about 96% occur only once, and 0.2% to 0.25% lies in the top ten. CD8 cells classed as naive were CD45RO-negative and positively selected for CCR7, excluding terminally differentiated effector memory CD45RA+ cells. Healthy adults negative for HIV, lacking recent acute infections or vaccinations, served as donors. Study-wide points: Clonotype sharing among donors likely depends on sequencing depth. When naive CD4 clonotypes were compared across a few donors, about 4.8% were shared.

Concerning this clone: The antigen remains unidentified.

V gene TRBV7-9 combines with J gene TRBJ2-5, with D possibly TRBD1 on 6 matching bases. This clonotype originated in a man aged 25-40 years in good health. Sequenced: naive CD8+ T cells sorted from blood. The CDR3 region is CASHFPGEETQYF. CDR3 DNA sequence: TGTGCCAGCCACTTCCCAGGGGAAGAGACCCAGTACTTC.